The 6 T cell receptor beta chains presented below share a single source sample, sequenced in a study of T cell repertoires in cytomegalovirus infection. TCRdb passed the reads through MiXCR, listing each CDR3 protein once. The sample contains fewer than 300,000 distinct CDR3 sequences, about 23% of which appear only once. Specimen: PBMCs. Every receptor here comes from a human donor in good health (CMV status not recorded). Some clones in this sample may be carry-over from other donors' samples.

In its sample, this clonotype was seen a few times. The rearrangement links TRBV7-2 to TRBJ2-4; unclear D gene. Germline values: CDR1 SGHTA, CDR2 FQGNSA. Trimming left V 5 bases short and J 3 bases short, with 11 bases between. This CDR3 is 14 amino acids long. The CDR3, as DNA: TGTGCCAGCAGCCCAAGTGTGGGCAAAAACATTCAGTACTTC. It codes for CASSPSVGKNIQYF.

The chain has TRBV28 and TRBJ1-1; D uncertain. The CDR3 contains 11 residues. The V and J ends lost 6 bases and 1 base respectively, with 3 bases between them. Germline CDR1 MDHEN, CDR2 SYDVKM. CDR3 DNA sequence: TGTGCCAGCAGACGGAACACTGAAGCTTTCTTT. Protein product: CASRRNTEAFF.

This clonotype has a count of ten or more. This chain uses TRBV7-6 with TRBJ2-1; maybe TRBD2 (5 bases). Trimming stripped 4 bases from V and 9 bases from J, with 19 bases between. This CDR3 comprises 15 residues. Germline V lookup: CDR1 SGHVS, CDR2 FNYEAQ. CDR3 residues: CASSSMAQLSGEQFF. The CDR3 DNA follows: TGTGCCAGCAGCTCGATGGCACAGTTAAGCGGTGAGCAGTTCTTC.

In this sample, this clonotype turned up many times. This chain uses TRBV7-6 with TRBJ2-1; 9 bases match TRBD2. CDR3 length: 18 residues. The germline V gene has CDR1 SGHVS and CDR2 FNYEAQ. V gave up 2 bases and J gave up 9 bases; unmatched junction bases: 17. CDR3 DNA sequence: TGTGCCAGCAGCTTATGGGCTAGCGGGACCCCACAGAGGGGTGAGCAGTTCTTC. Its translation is CASSLWASGTPQRGEQFF.

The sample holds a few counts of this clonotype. DNA of the CDR3: TGTGCCAGCAGTTACTCCGACAGGGCCTTCTATGGCTACACCTTC. It yields the protein CASSYSDRAFYGYTF. The chain couples TRBV6-5 to TRBJ1-2; TRBD1 aligns across 7 bases. After removal of 0 bases from V and 4 bases from J, the junction contained 5 bases not matched to a gene. The CDR3 has 15 amino acids. Germline V CDR1 and CDR2: MNHEY, SVGAGI.

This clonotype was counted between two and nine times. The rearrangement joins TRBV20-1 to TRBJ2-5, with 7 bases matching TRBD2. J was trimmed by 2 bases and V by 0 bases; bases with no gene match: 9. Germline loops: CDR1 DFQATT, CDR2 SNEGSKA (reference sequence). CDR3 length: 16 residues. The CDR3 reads CSARDGREWLQETQYF. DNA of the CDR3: TGCAGTGCTAGAGATGGGAGGGAGTGGTTGCAAGAGACCCAGTACTTC.